These 10 T cell receptor beta chains share one sample of origin, sequenced in a study of Ad26.COV2.S vaccination and SARS-CoV-2 variants. Treatment defined: some 19 received Ad26.COV2.S at low or high dose, single or two shots; about 5 received placebo; per-sample allocation not given. Samples came from day 63 after the first vaccine or placebo injection. Only in-frame clones appear in the TCRdb table, and some are missing; sequencing was by immunoSEQ multiplex PCR. Among about half a million clones listed, nearly 90% were seen once. The input for sequencing was peripheral blood, taken in a trial of Ad26.COV2.S vaccine versus placebo. The receptors here all came from a person aged 18 to 65 who received the Ad26.COV2.S COVID-19 vaccine or a placebo.

This sequence joins TRBV5-1 and TRBJ1-3, with a weak D call TRBD1 (5 bases). Trimming removed 0 bases at V and 0 bases at J, with 7 bases between. Looked up from germline, CDR1 is SGHRS and CDR2 is YFSETQ. This CDR3 has 15 amino acids. The chain's CDR3 is CASSLGGASGNTIYF. In DNA, the CDR3 is TGCGCCAGCAGCTTGGGAGGGGCCTCTGGAAACACCATATATTTT.

V and J are TRBV2 and TRBJ2-2, with D unresolved. V was trimmed by 1 base and J by 6 bases, leaving 12 bases between them. There are 15 residues in the CDR3. CDR1 SNHLY and CDR2 FYNNEI come from the germline V gene. CDR3 residues: CASSEGGGRAGELFF. CDR3 nucleotide sequence: TGTGCCAGCAGTGAAGGTGGTGGACGGGCCGGGGAGCTGTTTTTT.

The chain uses TRBV25-1 and TRBJ2-7, with D unclear. With 3 bases removed from V and 4 bases from J, the gap between germline ends came to 13 bases. Germline CDR1 MGHDK, CDR2 SYGVNS. The CDR3 contains 14 residues. DNA for the CDR3: TGTGCCAGCAGTGACCCTTCCCCCCCGTACGAGCAGTACTTC. Translating gives CASSDPSPPYEQYF.

This clone was seen a few times. The germline gene is not matched at one end of the junction; a read error may be the cause. The CDR3 DNA reads TGTGCTAGCAGCCCTCGGACTAGCGGGAACACCGGGGAGCTGTTTTTT. This encodes CASSPRTSGNTGELFF. V gene TRBV7-7 combines with J gene TRBJ2-2; 10 bases are shared with TRBD2. The CDR3 extends over 16 amino acids. Germline CDR1 SSHAT, CDR2 FNYEAQ (reference sequence).

The V call is TRBV18, the J call TRBJ2-7; 7 bases are shared with TRBD1. The CDR3 is 14 amino acids. The V and J ends lost 3 bases and 2 bases, in that order; junction bases with no gene match: 4. Per the germline V gene, CDR1 is KGHSH and CDR2 is LQKENI. CDR3 sequence (DNA): TGTGCCAGCTCACCGACTGGGACAGCCTACGAGCAGTACTTC. Translating gives CASSPTGTAYEQYF.

This clone was counted once. The rearrangement links TRBV6-6 to TRBJ1-1; D is ambiguous. The germline V and J ends were trimmed by 5 bases and 11 bases, with 12 bases remaining between them. Germline lookup yields CDR1 MNHNY and CDR2 SVGAGI (reference sequence). This CDR3 has 11 residues. The CDR3 region is CASSGRTSAFF. The CDR3 nucleotides read TGTGCCAGCAGTGGACGGACTTCTGCTTTCTTT.

V gene TRBV4-3 combines with J gene TRBJ1-2; TRBD1 aligns across 7 bases. The germline gives CDR1 LGHNA, CDR2 YSLEER. V was pared by 1 base and J by 0 bases, with 8 bases of the junction left unmatched. This CDR3 region has 17 residues. The CDR3 nucleotides are TGCGCCAGCAGCCAAGGTGAAGGGGGCTATACTAACTATGGCTACACCTTC. Amino acids: CASSQGEGGYTNYGYTF.

This chain connects TRBV5-1 to TRBJ2-5, with 8 nucleotides matching TRBD2. V trimming: 3 bases; J trimming: 5 bases; junction bases outside the gene matches: 6. This CDR3 has 14 residues. CDR1 SGHRS and CDR2 YFSETQ come from the germline V gene. The CDR3 spells CASSSGLVSETQYF. CDR3 nucleotides: TGCGCCAGCAGCTCGGGACTAGTGAGTGAGACCCAGTACTTC.

The rearrangement uses TRBV28 and TRBJ1-4; 8 bases line up with TRBD1. The length of the CDR3 is 15 residues. Germline V CDR1 and CDR2: MDHEN, SYDVKM. V dropped 6 bases and J dropped 7; count of bases not matched to a gene: 10. The CDR3 region has the DNA TGTGCCAGCAGAAGCCCCGGGACAGGTTCTGAAAAACTGTTTTTT. Its protein product is CASRSPGTGSEKLFF.

The chain has TRBV5-5 and TRBJ2-7, with TRBD1 identical over 8 bases. The germline V gene has CDR1 SGHKS and CDR2 YYEKEE (reference sequence). V shed 4 bases and J 5 bases; nucleotides not matched to a gene: 8. The CDR3 length is 14 residues. CDR3 nucleotide sequence: TGTGCCAGCAGCCAAGGACAGGGTGGGAACGAGCAGTACTTC. Protein product: CASSQGQGGNEQYF.